This T cell receptor beta chain appears in the sequencing data of a study of T cell repertoires in aging, cancer and after chemotherapy. This clonotype qualifies as medium-sized (0.01 to 0.1%). Amplification of TCR beta used genomic DNA extracted from peripheral blood. The V gene's germline CDR1 is MNHNY and CDR2 SVGAGI (reference sequence). Trimming cost V 8 bases and J 4 bases, with 11 bases left between them. The CDR3 totals 13 residues. TRB rearrangements spanning V, D and J were amplified using mixed TRB-A/B primers. TCRdb ran MiXCR on the multiplex PCR reads and lists one entry per CDR3 protein. The sample records about 5,000 distinct CDR3 sequences, under 30% being singletons.

Specimen: blood. This TCR was recovered from a human donor in good health. The gene calls are TRBV6-6 and TRBJ1-4; D uncertain. The CDR3 bases are TGTGCCAGCCTGAGGACCTTTAATGAAAAACTGTTTTTT. Translated: CASLRTFNEKLFF.